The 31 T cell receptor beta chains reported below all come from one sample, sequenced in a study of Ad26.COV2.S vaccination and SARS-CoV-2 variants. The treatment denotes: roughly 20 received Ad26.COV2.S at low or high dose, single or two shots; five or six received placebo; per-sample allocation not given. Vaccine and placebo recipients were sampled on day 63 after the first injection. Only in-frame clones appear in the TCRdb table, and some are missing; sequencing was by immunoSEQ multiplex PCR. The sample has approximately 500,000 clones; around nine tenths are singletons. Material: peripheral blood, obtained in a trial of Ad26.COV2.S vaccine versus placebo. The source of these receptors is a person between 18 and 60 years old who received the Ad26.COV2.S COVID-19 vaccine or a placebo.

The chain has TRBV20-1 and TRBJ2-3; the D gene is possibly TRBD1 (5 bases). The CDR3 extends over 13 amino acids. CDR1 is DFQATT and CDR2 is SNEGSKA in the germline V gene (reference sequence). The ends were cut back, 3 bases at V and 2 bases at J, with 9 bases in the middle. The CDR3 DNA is TGCAGTGCTAGTAGGGGCATCACAGATACGCAGTATTTT. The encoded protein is CSASRGITDTQYF.

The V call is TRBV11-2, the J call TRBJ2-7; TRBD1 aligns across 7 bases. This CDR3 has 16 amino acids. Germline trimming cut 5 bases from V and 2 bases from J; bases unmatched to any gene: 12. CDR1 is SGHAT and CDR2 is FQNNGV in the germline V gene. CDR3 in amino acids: CASSNRGQKNPYEQYF. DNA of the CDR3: TGTGCCAGCAGCAATAGGGGACAGAAAAACCCCTACGAGCAGTACTTC.

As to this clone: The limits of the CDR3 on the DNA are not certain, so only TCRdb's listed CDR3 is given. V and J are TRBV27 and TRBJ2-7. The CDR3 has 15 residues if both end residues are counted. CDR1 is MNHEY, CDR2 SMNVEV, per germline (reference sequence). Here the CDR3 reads CASSKSWGIGSSSYF.

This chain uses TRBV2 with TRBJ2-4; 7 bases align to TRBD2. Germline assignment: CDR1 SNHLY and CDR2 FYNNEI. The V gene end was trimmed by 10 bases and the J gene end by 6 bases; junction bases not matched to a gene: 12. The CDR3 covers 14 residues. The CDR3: CATRLAAHLNIQYF. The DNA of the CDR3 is TGTGCCACTAGACTAGCCGCTCACCTAAACATTCAGTACTTC.

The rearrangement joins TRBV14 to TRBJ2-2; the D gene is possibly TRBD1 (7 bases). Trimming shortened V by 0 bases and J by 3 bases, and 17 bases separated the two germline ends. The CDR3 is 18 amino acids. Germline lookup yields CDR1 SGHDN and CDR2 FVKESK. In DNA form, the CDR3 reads TGTGCCAGCAGCCAAGACCCAGGGGGGTTCGTCGACACCGGGGAGCTGTTTTTT. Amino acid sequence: CASSQDPGGFVDTGELFF.

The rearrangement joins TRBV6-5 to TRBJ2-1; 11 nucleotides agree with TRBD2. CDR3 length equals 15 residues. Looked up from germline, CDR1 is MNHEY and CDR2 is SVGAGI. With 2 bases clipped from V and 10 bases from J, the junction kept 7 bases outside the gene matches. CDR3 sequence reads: CASSYLAGGPQEQFF. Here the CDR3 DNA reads TGTGCCAGCAGTTACCTAGCGGGAGGCCCTCAAGAGCAGTTCTTC.

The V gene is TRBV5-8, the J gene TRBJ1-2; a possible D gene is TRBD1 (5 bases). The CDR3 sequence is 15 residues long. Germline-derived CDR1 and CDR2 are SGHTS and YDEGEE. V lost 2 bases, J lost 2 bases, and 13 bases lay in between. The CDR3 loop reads CASSFSGRENYGYTF. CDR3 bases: TGTGCCAGCAGCTTCTCGGGCAGGGAGAACTATGGCTACACCTTC.

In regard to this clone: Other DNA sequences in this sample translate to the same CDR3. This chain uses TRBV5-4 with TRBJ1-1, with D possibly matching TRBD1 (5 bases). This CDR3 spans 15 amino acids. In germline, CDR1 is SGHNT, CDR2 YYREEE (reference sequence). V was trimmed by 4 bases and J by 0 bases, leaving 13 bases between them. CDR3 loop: CASSPGGVLNTEAFF. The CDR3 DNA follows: TGTGCCAGCAGCCCCGGGGGGGTCTTGAACACTGAAGCTTTCTTT.

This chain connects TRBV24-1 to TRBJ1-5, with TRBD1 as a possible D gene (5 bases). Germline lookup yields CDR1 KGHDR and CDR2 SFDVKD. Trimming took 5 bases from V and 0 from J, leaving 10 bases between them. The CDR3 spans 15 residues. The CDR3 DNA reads TGTGCCACCAGTGGACAGACAAATAGCAATCAGCCCCAGCATTTT. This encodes CATSGQTNSNQPQHF.

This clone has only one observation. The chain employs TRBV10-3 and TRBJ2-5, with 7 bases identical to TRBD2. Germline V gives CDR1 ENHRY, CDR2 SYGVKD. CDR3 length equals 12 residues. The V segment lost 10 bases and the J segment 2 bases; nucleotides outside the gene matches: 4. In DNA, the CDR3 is TGTGCCAGTGGGGGGGGACAAGAGACCCAGTACTTC. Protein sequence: CASGGGQETQYF.

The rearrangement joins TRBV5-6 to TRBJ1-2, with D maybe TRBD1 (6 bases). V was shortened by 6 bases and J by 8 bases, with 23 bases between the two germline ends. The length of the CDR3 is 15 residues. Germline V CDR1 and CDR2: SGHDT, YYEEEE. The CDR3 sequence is CASTLAGASSMGYTF. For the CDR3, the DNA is TGTGCCAGCACCCTTGCAGGGGCGAGTTCTATGGGCTACACCTTC.

The CDR3 protein is CASSLVRTGQASTLFF. The CDR3 DNA sequence: TGTGCCAGCAGTTTAGTCCGGACAGGCCAAGCAAGCACACTGTTTTTT. The gene calls are TRBV28 and TRBJ1-4; TRBD1 matches at 7 bases. V was pared by 2 bases and J by 13 bases, with 16 bases of the junction left unmatched. Germline CDR1 and CDR2: MDHEN and SYDVKM. This CDR3 comprises 16 residues.

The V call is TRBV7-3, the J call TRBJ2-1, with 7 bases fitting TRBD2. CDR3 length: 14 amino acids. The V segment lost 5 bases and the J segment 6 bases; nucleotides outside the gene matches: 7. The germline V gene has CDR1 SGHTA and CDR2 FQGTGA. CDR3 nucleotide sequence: TGTGCCAGCAGCCTCCTTGGGGGGGGCAATGAGCAGTTCTTC. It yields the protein CASSLLGGGNEQFF.

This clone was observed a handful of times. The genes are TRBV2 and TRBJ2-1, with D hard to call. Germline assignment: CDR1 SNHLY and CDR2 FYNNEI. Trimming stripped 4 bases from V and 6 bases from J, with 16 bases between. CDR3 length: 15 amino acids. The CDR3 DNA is TGTGCCAGCAGTGCTGGGATAGCTTTGGGCAATGAGCAGTTCTTC. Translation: CASSAGIALGNEQFF.

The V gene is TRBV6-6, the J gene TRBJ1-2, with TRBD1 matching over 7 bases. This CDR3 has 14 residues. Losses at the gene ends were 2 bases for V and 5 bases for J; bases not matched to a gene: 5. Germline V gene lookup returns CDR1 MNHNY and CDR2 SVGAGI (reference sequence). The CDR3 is CASSYPSGGYGYTF. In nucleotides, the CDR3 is TGTGCCAGCAGTTACCCCTCAGGGGGGTATGGCTACACCTTC.

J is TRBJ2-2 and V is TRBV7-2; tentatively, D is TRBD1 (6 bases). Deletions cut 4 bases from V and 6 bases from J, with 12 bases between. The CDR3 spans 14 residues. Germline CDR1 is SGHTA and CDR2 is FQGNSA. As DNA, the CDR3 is TGTGCCAGCAGCTGGGACACCCTTGCCGGGGAGCTGTTTTTT. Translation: CASSWDTLAGELFF.

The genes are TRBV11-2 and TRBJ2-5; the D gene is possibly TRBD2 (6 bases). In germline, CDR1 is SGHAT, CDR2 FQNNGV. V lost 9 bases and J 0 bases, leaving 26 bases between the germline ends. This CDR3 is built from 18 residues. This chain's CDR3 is CARTQRGGIHFDQETQYF. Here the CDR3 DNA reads TGTGCCAGAACCCAAAGAGGAGGGATTCACTTTGACCAAGAGACCCAGTACTTC.

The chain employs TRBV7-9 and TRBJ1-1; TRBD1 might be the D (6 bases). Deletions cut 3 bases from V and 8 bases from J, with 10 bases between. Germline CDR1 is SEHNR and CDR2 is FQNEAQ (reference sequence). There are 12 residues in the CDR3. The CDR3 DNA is TGTGCCAGCAGCTTCGCCCAGGGGGAAGCTTTCTTT. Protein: CASSFAQGEAFF.

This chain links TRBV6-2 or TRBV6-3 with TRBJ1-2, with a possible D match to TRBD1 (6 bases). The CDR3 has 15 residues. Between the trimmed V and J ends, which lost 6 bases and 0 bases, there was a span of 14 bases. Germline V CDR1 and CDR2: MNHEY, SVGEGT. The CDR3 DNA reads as TGTGCCAGCAGCAATCCGGGACAAGCTAACTATGGCTACACCTTC. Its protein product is CASSNPGQANYGYTF.

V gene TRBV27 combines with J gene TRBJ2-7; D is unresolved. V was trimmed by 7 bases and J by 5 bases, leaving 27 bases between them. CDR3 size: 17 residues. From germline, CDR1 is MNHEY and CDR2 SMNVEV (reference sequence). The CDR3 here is CASTFMKNHQAVHEQYF. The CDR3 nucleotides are TGTGCCAGCACCTTTATGAAGAATCATCAGGCTGTACACGAGCAGTACTTC.

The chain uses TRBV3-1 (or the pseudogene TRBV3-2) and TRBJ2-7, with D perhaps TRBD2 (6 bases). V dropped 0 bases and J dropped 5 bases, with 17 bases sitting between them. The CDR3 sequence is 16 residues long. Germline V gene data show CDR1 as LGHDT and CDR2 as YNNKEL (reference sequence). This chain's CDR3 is CASSQDRGRILHEQYF. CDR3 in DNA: TGTGCCAGCAGCCAAGATCGGGGGAGGATTCTCCACGAGCAGTACTTC.

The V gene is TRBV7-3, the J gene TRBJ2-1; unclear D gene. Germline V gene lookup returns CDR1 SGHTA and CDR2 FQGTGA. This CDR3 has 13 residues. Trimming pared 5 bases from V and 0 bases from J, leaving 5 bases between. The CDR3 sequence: CASSPFSYNEQFF. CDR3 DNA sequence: TGTGCCAGCAGCCCCTTCTCCTACAATGAGCAGTTCTTC.

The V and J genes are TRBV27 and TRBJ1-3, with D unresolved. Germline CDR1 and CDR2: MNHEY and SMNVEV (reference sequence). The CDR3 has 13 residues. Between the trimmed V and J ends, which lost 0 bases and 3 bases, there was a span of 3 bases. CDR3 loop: CASSLSRGNTIYF. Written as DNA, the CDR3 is TGTGCCAGCAGTTTATCGCGTGGAAACACCATATATTTT.

CDR3 amino acids: CASSQDFQGSWNGYTF. CDR3 nucleotide sequence: TGTGCCAGCAGCCAAGACTTCCAGGGAAGTTGGAATGGCTACACCTTC. The genes are TRBV14 and TRBJ1-2, with D possibly TRBD1 on 5 matching bases. Germline V gene data show CDR1 as SGHDN and CDR2 as FVKESK. The CDR3 has 16 residues. The V end was cut by 0 bases, the J end by 6 bases, with 17 bases between.

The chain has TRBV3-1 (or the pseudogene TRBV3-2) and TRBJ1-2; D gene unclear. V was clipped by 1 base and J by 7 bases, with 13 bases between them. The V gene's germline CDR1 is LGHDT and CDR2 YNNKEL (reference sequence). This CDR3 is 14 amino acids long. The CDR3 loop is CASSQVSRLGGYTF. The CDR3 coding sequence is TGTGCCAGCAGCCAAGTTTCGCGACTCGGTGGCTACACCTTC.

CDR3 bases: TGTGCCAGCAGCTTAGCAACGTATCTTTCCGGGGAGCTGTTTTTT. Translating it yields CASSLATYLSGELFF. This chain uses TRBV11-2 with TRBJ2-2; D gene ambiguous. V was cut by 1 base and J by 6 bases, with 12 bases left in between. CDR3 length equals 15 residues. The V gene's germline CDR1 is SGHAT and CDR2 FQNNGV. Based on the CDR3 plus reference TRBV11-2 and TRBJ2-2, the full variable domain is EAGVAQSPRYKIIEKRQSVAFWCNPISGHATLYWYQQILGQGPKLLIQFQNNGVVDDSQLPKDRFSAERLKGVDSTLKIQPAKLEDSAVYLCASSLATYLSGELFFGEGSRLTVL.

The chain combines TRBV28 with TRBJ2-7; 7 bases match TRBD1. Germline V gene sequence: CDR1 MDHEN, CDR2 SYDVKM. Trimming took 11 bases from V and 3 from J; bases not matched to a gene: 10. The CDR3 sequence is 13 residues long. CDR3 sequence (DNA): TGTGCCGCCCGTGGGACAGTGGGCTACGAGCAGTACTTC. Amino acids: CAARGTVGYEQYF.

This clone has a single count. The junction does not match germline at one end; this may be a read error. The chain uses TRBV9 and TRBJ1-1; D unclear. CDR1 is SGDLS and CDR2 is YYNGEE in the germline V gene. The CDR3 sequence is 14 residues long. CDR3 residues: CASSPNPRNSEAFF. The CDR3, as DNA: TGTGCCAGCAGCCCCAACCCCCGGAACTCTGAAGCTTTCTTT.

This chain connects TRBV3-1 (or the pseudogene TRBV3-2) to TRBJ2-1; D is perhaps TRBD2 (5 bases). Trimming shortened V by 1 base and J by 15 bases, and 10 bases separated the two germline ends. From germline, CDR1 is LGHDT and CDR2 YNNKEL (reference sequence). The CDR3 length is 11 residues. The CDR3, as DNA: TGTGCCAGCAGCCAAGGGACTCGCCGGTTCTTC. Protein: CASSQGTRRFF.

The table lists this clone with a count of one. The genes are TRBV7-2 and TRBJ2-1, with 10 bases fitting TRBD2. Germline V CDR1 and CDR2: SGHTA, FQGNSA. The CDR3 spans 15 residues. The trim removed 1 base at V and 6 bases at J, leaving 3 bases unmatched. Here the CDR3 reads CASSLGAGGFNEQFF. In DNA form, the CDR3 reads TGTGCCAGCAGCTTAGGAGCGGGAGGGTTCAATGAGCAGTTCTTC. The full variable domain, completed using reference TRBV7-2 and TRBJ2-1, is GAGVSQSPSNKVTEKGKDVELRCDPISGHTALYWYRQSLGQGLEFLIYFQGNSAPDKSGLPSDRFSAERTGGSVSTLTIQRTQQEDSAVYLCASSLGAGGFNEQFFGPGTRLTVL.

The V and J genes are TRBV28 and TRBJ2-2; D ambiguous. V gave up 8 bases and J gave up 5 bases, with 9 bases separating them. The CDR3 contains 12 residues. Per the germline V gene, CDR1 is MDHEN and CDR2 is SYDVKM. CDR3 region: CASSELTGELFF. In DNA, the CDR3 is TGTGCCAGCTCGGAGTTAACCGGGGAGCTGTTTTTT.